This record covers a single T cell receptor (beta chain). It has no known antigen specificity. No much larger clone exists at a distance of one base, and base qualities are not known. This sample was taken from a study of cytomegalovirus exposure and HLA in healthy donors (dated by TCRdb to 2017 to 2019). In the study overall: In an earlier analysis of under 600 of the donors, 250 to 350 Gb of sequence data and 90 million to 130 million unique TCR beta sequences from about 180 million T cells were reported. An early release that covered fewer than 800 HLA-typed donors contained approximately 300 gigabases of sequencing data and about 93 million unique TCR sequences. Of the roughly 400 genotyped donors, approximately 81% were placed in the genetic ancestry cluster associated with self-reported Caucasian donors. The study was designed to test whether signatures of past pathogen exposure could be identified by cataloging public T cell receptors. The study used immunosequencing to profile the T cell repertoires of approximately 630 subjects and linked those repertoires to cytomegalovirus serostatus. Besides the first cohort of 666 subjects, a separate validation cohort made up of over a hundred different subjects was used. The study combined high-throughput TCR immunosequencing, statistical association of individual TCRs with disease status, and machine learning to predict cytomegalovirus infection status. A later analysis re-analyzed previously published TCR beta repertoires from 660 or so donors and added high-resolution HLA genotyping to study TCR occurrence patterns. Rather than using new phenotypic data, the later analysis identified candidate immune exposures from TCR beta sequences and from how often those sequences occurred across donors. In an earlier analysis of more than 550 of the donors, high-throughput TCR beta sequencing was used to judge whether each TCR beta V gene segment behaved as functional or pseudogenic. Donor age, sex, ethnicity and CMV serostatus were compiled alongside the repertoire data. A later genetic analysis took genome-wide SNP genotypes for about 65% of the 666 donors and used that subset as a discovery cohort. Every discovery cohort repertoire had been produced on one sequencing platform. HLA typing covered class I and class II loci at four-digit resolution. Typing coverage differed by locus: A, B, C, DRB1 and DQB1 were typed in roughly 620-630 donors, DQA1 in about 510, DPA1 in 600 to 610, and DPB1 in 472. Because of strong linkage in the cohort, a handful of DR-DQ haplotypes were treated as single units for association and clustering. Across approximately 400 genotyped donors of the cohort, an average of approximately 240,000 unique TCR beta nucleotide sequences per donor were sequenced, and approximately 19% of those sequences were non-productive. Overall study results and their limits: Across donors, most TCR sequences were observed very rarely, whereas some public TCRs were present in many individuals. Several of the top co-occurrence clusters appeared to be linked to parvovirus B19, influenza, CMV and Epstein-Barr virus, according to a later analysis. Broadly in line with IMGT annotations, most TCR beta V segments showed up in productive rearrangements about 87% or about 30% of the time in an earlier analysis of a few hundred of the donors. The 87-base-pair reads could not distinguish some IMGT-functional V segments, including TRBV6-2 and TRBV6-3, so those segments were excluded. When HLA alleles, especially DR and DQ, strongly co-occurred, attributing TCR associations to individual alleles was difficult. Because HLA typing was unavailable for some donors at each locus, only the typed subset was used in association tests. Most CMV-associated TCR beta chains appeared to be HLA-restricted in a later analysis, and the HLA associations seemed to be driven largely by CMV exposure. A further reported finding was that TCR beta sequences accurately predicted the HLA-A and HLA-B alleles for most subjects in the first cohort. In a later analysis, HLA-associated TCR beta chains showed more clonal expansion and lower generation probabilities than non-associated chains that were equally common. In a later genetic analysis, a missense DCLRE1C variant was associated with V-gene and J-gene trimming of TCR beta chains, and the association was replicated in an independent cohort. Over 15 rarely observed V segments, including chromosome 9 orphons, were excluded from the earlier analysis of about 600 of the donors because counts were too low. According to a later genetic analysis, donors in an Asian-associated ancestry cluster had fewer N-insertions in productive TCRs than the approximately 630-donor mean. A cluster of highly shared sequence variants was judged likely to be a technical artifact of the sequencing pipeline. The presence/absence analyses assumed that sequencing depth was roughly uniform across donors, and that assumption may not be true. The authors suggested that the approach could potentially be extended to other disease states and immunological phenotypes. In both the original and validation cohorts, the classifier was reported to diagnose cytomegalovirus status with high specificity and sensitivity. In this cohort, only TCR beta chains were sequenced, and detectable features were limited by the absence of alpha or paired-chain data. A later analysis found that TCR association rates varied across HLA loci, with DRB1 alleles showing the most associated TCRs and HLA-C alleles the fewest. In a later analysis, 15,000 to 20,000 TCR beta sequences were associated with specific HLA alleles at a false discovery rate of 0.05. In vitro tests confirmed that a few of the cytomegalovirus-associated TCR beta chains recognize cytomegalovirus antigens. In the study, 164 TCR beta chains were listed as associated with cytomegalovirus. Correlated functional status among segregating V segments might be attributable to linkage disequilibrium, but an unknown experimental factor could not be ruled out. Immune exposure information for the cohort was limited to CMV serostatus.

Library method: the immunoSEQ multiplex PCR assay. The multiplex PCR relied on a mix of 60 forward primers for TCR Vbeta segments and 13 reverse primers for TCR Jbeta segments. Amplification of the CDR3 region of rearranged TCR beta genes was performed with a multiplex PCR assay on genomic DNA. On the Illumina HiSeq System, the amplified TCR beta libraries were sequenced as 87-base-pair reads. As for the original processing: A later analysis counted tens of millions of unique TCR beta chains across the 666 repertoires, and roughly 9.9 million of these chains were shared by at least two donors. Raw reads were error-corrected and collapsed into unique sequences with a nearest-neighbor algorithm that merged closely related sequences to remove PCR and sequencing errors. To assign V, D and J gene segments, CDR3 sequences were aligned to IMGT reference sequences. For a sequence to be retained, at least a six-nucleotide match to both a V gene segment and a J gene segment was required. Rearrangements were called productive when the CDR3 lacked stop codons and stayed in frame with V and J; all others were non-productive. CDR3 was defined by IMGT convention, running from the second conserved V-encoded cysteine to the conserved J-encoded phenylalanine. The earlier analysis of roughly 590 of the donors excluded any sequence lacking an unambiguous match to a single V gene segment. An earlier analysis of approximately 590 of the donors classified V segments as functional when productive rearrangements were above 56.7% and as segregating when the standard deviation between donors was above 5%. A statistical classification framework was built for diagnosing cytomegalovirus status from the catalog of TCR beta chain sequences. A later analysis assigned V and J genes by comparing TCR nucleotide sequences with IMGT/GENE-DB human TR gene sequences. The TCRdist pipeline was used in a later analysis to assign CDR3 sequences and most-parsimonious VDJ recombination scenarios. In a later analysis, each TCR beta chain was defined by its CDR3 amino acid sequence together with its V-gene family, and reads without a unique V-gene family were excluded. A later analysis removed roughly 590 highly shared, low-generation-probability nucleotide sequences to deal with suspected cross-contamination and a sequencing artifact. A later analysis calculated a clonal expansion index for each public chain from normalized within-repertoire ranks of inferred template counts. Generation probabilities in a later analysis came from a VDJ recombination model fitted to out-of-frame rearrangements, and those results were checked against IGoR. In a later analysis, hypergeometric tests were used to score TCR-TCR, TCR-HLA and TCR-CMV co-occurrence, with a repertoire-size bias correction applied to TCR pairs. In a later analysis, false discovery rates were estimated by permuting HLA or CMV assignments 20 times. In a later analysis, co-occurring TCRs were grouped using DBSCAN, with TCRdist sequence similarity added in when clustering inside HLA-allele-positive subsets. Co-occurrence clustering excluded repertoires with fewer than 30,000 or more than 120,000 public chains, plus five with anomalous nucleotide sharing. TCRdb limited this immuneACCESS table to in-frame rearrangements with V and J called. A share of clones is missing; checked studies link under half to unresolved V genes, and the rest is unexplained. V and J calls and clone size follow that table, whereas D and trimming were derived from the DNA. Across this sample there are fewer than 200,000 clones, with around 85% seen only once. The ten top clones hold around 2.3% of the sample.

The cohort comprised around 700 healthy bone marrow donors. At the time of sampling, every cohort member was nominally healthy, though immune exposures that went unrecorded were likely present. The donor was CMV seronegative and belonged to the group of several hundred seronegative cohort members. A peripheral blood sample was provided by each donor, and peripheral blood mononuclear cells were used for TCR beta sequencing. Genomic DNA extraction from the blood cell samples was performed with the Qiagen DNeasy Blood Extraction Kit. V loses 7 bases of germline sequence and J loses 4 bases, and the interval between the two ends is 17 bases. The CDR3 has 15 amino acids, counting the end cysteine and phenylalanine. The read is trimmed to its CDR3 DNA, 45 bases read in frame from base 1. The germline V gene (reference sequence) specifies LNHDA as CDR1 and SQIVND as CDR2.

The clonotype was recovered from a male donor in good health and CMV-seronegative. Sequencing was carried out using PBMCs. The chain employs TRBV19 and TRBJ1-5, with a tentative D gene TRBD1 over 6 matching bases. The CDR3 has the sequence CASTLQGSRNQPQHF. The nucleotide sequence reads as follows: TGTGCCAGTACCTTACAGGGATCACGTAATCAGCCCCAGCATTTT.